What follows are 6 T cell receptor beta chains derived from one specimen sequenced in a study of shared clonotypes between healthy human individuals (TCRdb year 2020). The method was the immunoSEQ multiplex PCR assay. Here the immuneACCESS table is served through TCRdb, limited to in-frame sequences with V and J called. Missing clones are a known gap in these copies; in checked studies unresolved V genes cover under half, and the rest lacks a known reason. For this sample the table gives roughly 1 million clones, of which roughly 70% were detected only once. The leading ten clones occupy approximately 1.5% of the sample. The sequenced sample was memory CD4+ T cells sorted from blood. The cell subset or site label here, explained by the study, means: CD45RA-negative fraction. These receptors originate from a man aged 18 to 30 in good health.

This rearrangement joins TRBV19 to TRBJ2-2, with 9 bases lining up with TRBD2. This CDR3 spans 14 amino acids. Losses at the gene ends were 5 bases for V and 8 bases for J; bases not matched to a gene: 6. The germline V gene has CDR1 LNHDA and CDR2 SQIVND (reference sequence). The CDR3 DNA is TGTGCCAGTAGTCGGCTAGCGGGGTCAGGGGAGCTGTTTTTT. This codes for CASSRLAGSGELFF.

The CDR3 nucleotides read TGTGCCAGCAGGGGGGTGTCACTCGGCACCACTGAAGCTTTCTTT. Its protein is CASRGVSLGTTEAFF. This chain links TRBV2 with TRBJ1-1, with D perhaps TRBD1 (5 bases). Trimming stripped 6 bases from V and 4 bases from J, with 18 bases between. Germline loops: CDR1 SNHLY, CDR2 FYNNEI. The CDR3 loop spans 15 amino acids. Using reference TRBV2 and TRBJ1-1 for the parts outside the CDR3, the full variable domain is EPEVTQTPSHQVTQMGQEVILRCVPISNHLYFYWYRQILGQKVEFLVSFYNNEISEKSEIFDDQFSVERPDGSNFTLKIRSTKLEDSAMYFCASRGVSLGTTEAFFGQGTRLTVV.

This rearrangement joins TRBV20-1 to TRBJ1-1; D remains ambiguous. This CDR3 contains 11 residues. CDR1 and CDR2 (germline): DFQATT, SNEGSKA (reference sequence). With 4 bases removed from V and 11 bases from J, the gap between germline ends came to 14 bases. The CDR3 DNA reads TGCAGTGCTATAATTATTTCGGGCGCTTTCTTT. It translates to CSAIIISGAFF.

V gene TRBV6-1 combines with J gene TRBJ1-5; no definite D call. The V end lost 4 bases, the J end lost 4 bases, and 8 bases lay between the germline ends. The CDR3 is 13 amino acids. CDR1 MNHNS and CDR2 SASEGT come from the germline V gene. The chain's CDR3 is CASSGFGNQPQHF. CDR3 sequence (DNA): TGTGCCAGCAGTGGGTTTGGAAATCAGCCCCAGCATTTT.

V and J are TRBV7-9 and TRBJ2-3; D is possibly TRBD2 (6 bases). Germline CDR1 and CDR2: SEHNR and FQNEAQ (reference sequence). This CDR3 is 15 amino acids long. V lost 5 bases and J lost 7, with 19 bases in between. CDR3 sequence reads: CASSQREAGENTQYF. CDR3 sequence (DNA): TGTGCCAGCAGCCAAAGGGAGGCCGGGGAGAATACGCAGTATTTT.

The J gene is TRBJ1-4, the V gene TRBV2, with 10 bases fitting TRBD1. The CDR3 has 15 residues. Germline V gives CDR1 SNHLY, CDR2 FYNNEI. The V segment lost 6 bases and the J segment 10 bases; nucleotides outside the gene matches: 11. For the CDR3, the DNA is TGTGCCAGCAGGACGGTGGGACAGGGGATAGGAAAACTGTTTTTT. Its protein product is CASRTVGQGIGKLFF.